This T cell receptor (beta chain) was identified during a study of blood T cell repertoires in COVID-19. Study summary: The United States, Italy and Spain were the sources of the acute and convalescent COVID-19 samples. Nucleic acid was either cDNA or gDNA, and it came from T cells, B-cell-depleted T cells, or PBMCs.

Per the study methods: Amplification of reference gene primers was used by the study to estimate nucleated cell counts. Only in-frame clones appear in the TCRdb table, and some are missing; sequencing was by immunoSEQ multiplex PCR. The D gene and trimming were derived from the DNA, and the V and J assignments and clone size from that table. Of roughly 80,000 clones listed, 88% were seen once; the top ten hold roughly 9.1%. With 6 bases removed from V and 4 bases from J, the gap between germline ends came to 18 bases. The germline gives CDR1 MNHEY, CDR2 SVGAGI. CDR3 length: 15 amino acids. Sequenced: peripheral blood. This chain connects TRBV6-5 to TRBJ1-2, with D possibly being TRBD1 (6 bases). The sequence came from a human donor in a cohort sampled during active COVID-19. DNA of the CDR3: TGTGCCAGCAGATTGGACAGTCTTGGGGGCTATGGCTACACCTTC. Its protein product is CASRLDSLGGYGYTF.